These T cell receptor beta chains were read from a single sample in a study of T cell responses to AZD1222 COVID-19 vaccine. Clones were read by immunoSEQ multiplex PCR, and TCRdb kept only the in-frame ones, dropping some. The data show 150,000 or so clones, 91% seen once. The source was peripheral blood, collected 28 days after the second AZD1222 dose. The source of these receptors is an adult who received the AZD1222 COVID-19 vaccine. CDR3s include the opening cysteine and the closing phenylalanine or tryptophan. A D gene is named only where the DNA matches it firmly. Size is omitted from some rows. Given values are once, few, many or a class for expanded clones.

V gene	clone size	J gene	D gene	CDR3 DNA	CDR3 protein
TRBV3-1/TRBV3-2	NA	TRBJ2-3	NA	TGTGCCAGCAGCCAAGATATGATGGCGGGTGTGGGTTTTCCAGATACGCAGTATTTT	CASSQDMMAGVGFPDTQYF
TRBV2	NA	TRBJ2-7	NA	TGTGCCAGCAGTGAAGCAGCCGGGAAGCAGTACTTC	CASSEAAGKQYF
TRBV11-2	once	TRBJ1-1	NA	TGTGCCAGCAGCTTAGTTCGGGGGGGGATGACTGAAGCTTTCTTT	CASSLVRGGMTEAFF
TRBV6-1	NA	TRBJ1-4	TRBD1	TGTGCCAGCAGTGATAGGGACAGGGGGATTTTCGGCGAAAAACTGTTTTTT	CASSDRDRGIFGEKLFF
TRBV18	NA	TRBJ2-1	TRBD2	TGTGCCAGCTCACCCTTGGGACTAGCCGACGATGAGCAGTTCTTC	CASSPLGLADDEQFF
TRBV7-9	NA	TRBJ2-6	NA	TGTGCCAGCAGCCCCCCGGGACTGTCCTCTGGGGCCAACGTCCTGACTTTC	CASSPPGLSSGANVLTF
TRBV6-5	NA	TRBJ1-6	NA	TGTGCCAGCAGTCGACGGACCTATAATTCACCCCTCCACTTT	CASSRRTYNSPLHF
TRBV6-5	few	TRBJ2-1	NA	TGTGCCAGCAGTTATCTCGGCTCAGACGAGCAGTTCTTC	CASSYLGSDEQFF
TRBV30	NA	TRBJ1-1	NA	TGTGCCTGGAGTGAAGGGGTTAACACTGAAGCTTTCTTT	CAWSEGVNTEAFF
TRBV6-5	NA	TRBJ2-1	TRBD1	TGTGCCAGCTCCCAACGTGACAGGGGCACTAATGAGCAGTTCTTC	CASSQRDRGTNEQFF
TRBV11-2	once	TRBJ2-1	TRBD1	TGTGCCAGCAGTCCCGACAGGGACAATGAGCAGTTCTTC	CASSPDRDNEQFF
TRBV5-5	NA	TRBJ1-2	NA	TGTGCCAGCAGCCTAATAAACAGGGTTTCGAACTATGGCTACACCTTC	CASSLINRVSNYGYTF
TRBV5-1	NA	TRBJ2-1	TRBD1	TGCGCCAGCAGCTTGGAGGGGACAGGGGTCAATGAGCAGTTCTTC	CASSLEGTGVNEQFF
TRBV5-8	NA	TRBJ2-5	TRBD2	TGTGCCAGCAGCTTGGCACTAGCGGGGGGGCTACGAAAGGGCGGCCAGTACTTC	CASSLALAGGLRKGGQYF
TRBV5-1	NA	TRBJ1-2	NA	TGCGCCAGCAATGTGGACGGCTCTAACTATGGCTACACCTTC	CASNVDGSNYGYTF
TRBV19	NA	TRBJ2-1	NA	TGTGCCAGTAGTCTACCACCCGAATACAATGAGCAGTTCTTC	CASSLPPEYNEQFF
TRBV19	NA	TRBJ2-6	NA	TGTGCCAGTAGTTTGGGGGGAGGGACACATTTCTCTGGGGCCAACGTCCTGACTTTC	CASSLGGGTHFSGANVLTF
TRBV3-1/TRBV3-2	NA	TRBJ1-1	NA	TGTGCCAGCAGCAGAGCGACAGGGAACACTGAAGCTTTCTTT	CASSRATGNTEAFF
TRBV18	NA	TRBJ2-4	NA	TGTGCCAGCTCAGCCCTACTAGGGAACATTCAGTACTTC	CASSALLGNIQYF
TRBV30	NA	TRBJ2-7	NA	TGTGCCTGGAGTGTACGGGGGGCTCTCGAGCAGTACTTC	CAWSVRGALEQYF
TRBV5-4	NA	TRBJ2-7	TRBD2	TGTGCCAGCAGATCCGGGACTAGCGGTACCTACGAGCAGTACTTC	CASRSGTSGTYEQYF
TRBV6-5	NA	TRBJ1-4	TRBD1	TGTGCCAGCAGAGACAGGGGAACCGAAAAACTGTTTTTT	CASRDRGTEKLFF
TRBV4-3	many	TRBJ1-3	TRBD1	TGCGCCAGCAGCCAGCGCCAGGGGGCGGGAAACACCATATATTTT	CASSQRQGAGNTIYF
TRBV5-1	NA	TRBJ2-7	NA	TGCGCCAGCAGCTTGATTGGTGGGGCGGTCACCTACGAGCAGTACTTC	CASSLIGGAVTYEQYF
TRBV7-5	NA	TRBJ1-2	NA	TGTGCCAGAAGCTTATCTCCAGGGAACTATGGCTACACCTTC	CARSLSPGNYGYTF
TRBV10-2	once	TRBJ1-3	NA	TGCGCCAGCAGTGAGTCGACCCCGGGGGGGATCGGAAACACCATATATTTT	CASSESTPGGIGNTIYF
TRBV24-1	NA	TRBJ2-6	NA	TGTGCCACCAGTGATTTGGGGGGTAATGGGGCCAACGTCCTGACTTTC	CATSDLGGNGANVLTF
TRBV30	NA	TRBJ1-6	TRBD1	TGTGCCTGGAGTGGCGGGACAGTCAATTCACCCCTCCACTTT	CAWSGGTVNSPLHF
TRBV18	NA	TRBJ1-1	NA	TGTGCCAGCTCACGGGACGAAACTGAAGCTTTCTTT	CASSRDETEAFF
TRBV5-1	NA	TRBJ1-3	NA	TGCGCCAGCAGCCCCGACCAGGGAAACACCATATATTTT	CASSPDQGNTIYF
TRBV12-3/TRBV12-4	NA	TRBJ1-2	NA	TGTGCCAGCAGTTTTTTACATGGCTACACCTTC	CASSFLHGYTF
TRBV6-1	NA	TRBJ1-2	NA	TGTGCCAGCAGTGAAGCTTGGGGAGACTATGGCTACACCTTC	CASSEAWGDYGYTF
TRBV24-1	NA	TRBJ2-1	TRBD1	TGTGCCACCAGTGACCCGGGACAGAACCATGAGCAGTTCTTC	CATSDPGQNHEQFF
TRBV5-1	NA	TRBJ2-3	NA	TGCGCCAGCAGTGTGGGGGGAACAGATACGCAGTATTTT	CASSVGGTDTQYF
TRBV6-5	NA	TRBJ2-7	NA	TGTGCCAGCAAAGGCCACCTTTCAACCTACGAGCAGTACTTC	CASKGHLSTYEQYF
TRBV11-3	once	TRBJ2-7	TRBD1	TGTGCCAGCAGCCCCCGGACAGGGAACTACGAGCAGTACTTC	CASSPRTGNYEQYF
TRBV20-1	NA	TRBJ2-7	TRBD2	TGCAGTGCTAGTAGGAGCCTAGCGGGGGAGGAGCAGTACTTC	CSASRSLAGEEQYF
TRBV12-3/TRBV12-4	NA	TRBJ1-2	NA	TGTGCCAGCAGCCCTGGGCCCGGCTACACCTTC	CASSPGPGYTF
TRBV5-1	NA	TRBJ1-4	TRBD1	TGCGCCAGCAGCGGAACACAGGGGCGAGGTGAAAAACTGTTTTTT	CASSGTQGRGEKLFF
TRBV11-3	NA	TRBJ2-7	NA	TGTGCCAGCAGCTTATACACGGGGCTCTACGAGCAGTACTTC	CASSLYTGLYEQYF
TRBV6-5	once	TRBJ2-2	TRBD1	TGTGCCAGCAGGGACAGGGGGCGGACCGGGGAGCTGTTTTTT	CASRDRGRTGELFF
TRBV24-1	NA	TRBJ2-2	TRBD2	TGTGCCACCAGTGATTTCGCGCGGGAGGGCCTAACCGGGGAGCTGTTTTTT	CATSDFAREGLTGELFF
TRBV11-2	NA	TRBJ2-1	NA	TGTGCCAGCAGCTTAGTCTTGCCGGGTCATGATTCCTACAATGAGCAGTTCTTC	CASSLVLPGHDSYNEQFF
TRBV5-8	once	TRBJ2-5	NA	TGTGCCAGCAACCGGGGCCAAGAGACCCAGTACTTC	CASNRGQETQYF
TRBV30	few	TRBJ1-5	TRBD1	TGTGCCTGGAGCACGAACCGGGACAGGATTAATCAGCCCCAGCATTTT	CAWSTNRDRINQPQHF
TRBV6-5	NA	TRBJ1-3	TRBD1	TGTGCCAGCAGCCAGACAGGGCAAAGTGGAAACACCATATATTTT	CASSQTGQSGNTIYF
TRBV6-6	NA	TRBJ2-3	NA	TGTGCCAGCAGTTATGGGGGTTTAGCGTGGGATACGCAGTATTTT	CASSYGGLAWDTQYF
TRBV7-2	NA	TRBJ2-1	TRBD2	TGTGCCAGCAGCCCCGGGACTAGCGGGGACAATGAGCAGTTCTTC	CASSPGTSGDNEQFF
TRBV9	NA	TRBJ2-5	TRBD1	TGTGCCAGCAGCATAGGGACAGGGCGAGAGACCCAGTACTTC	CASSIGTGRETQYF
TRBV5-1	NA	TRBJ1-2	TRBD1	TGCGCCAGCAGCTTGGAAAACAGGGGGGGCTACACCTTC	CASSLENRGGYTF
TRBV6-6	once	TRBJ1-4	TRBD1	TGTGCCAGCAGTTTATATACCGGGACAGCTAATGAAAAACTGTTTTTT	CASSLYTGTANEKLFF
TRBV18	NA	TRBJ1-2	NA	TGTGCCAGCTCACCAACTACAGAAACTAACTATGGCTACACCTTC	CASSPTTETNYGYTF
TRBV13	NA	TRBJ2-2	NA	TGTGCCAGCAGCCCCATCGATGGCGGGGAGCTGTTTTTT	CASSPIDGGELFF
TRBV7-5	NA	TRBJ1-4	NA	TGTGCCAGAAGCTTATTGGGTCAAGACAGAATTGCAACTAATGAAAAACTGTTTTTT	CARSLLGQDRIATNEKLFF
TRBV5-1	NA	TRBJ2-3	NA	TGCGCCAGCAGCCAAGTGGACCCATCCGGCACAGATACGCAGTATTTT	CASSQVDPSGTDTQYF
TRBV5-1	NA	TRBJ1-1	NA	TGCGCCAGCAGCTCCCCGGGGAGGGACACTGAAGCTTTCTTT	CASSSPGRDTEAFF
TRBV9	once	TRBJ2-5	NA	TGTGCCAGCAGCGTAGATCTGCAAGCGGGAGAGACCCAGTACTTC	CASSVDLQAGETQYF
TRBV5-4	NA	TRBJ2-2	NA	TGTGCCAGCAGCTTGGTCGGCAGGGTCACCGGGGAGCTGTTTTTT	CASSLVGRVTGELFF
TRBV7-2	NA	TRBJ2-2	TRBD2	TGTGCCAGCAGCTTAGTTAGCGGGGGGGCAACCGGGGAGCTGTTTTTT	CASSLVSGGATGELFF